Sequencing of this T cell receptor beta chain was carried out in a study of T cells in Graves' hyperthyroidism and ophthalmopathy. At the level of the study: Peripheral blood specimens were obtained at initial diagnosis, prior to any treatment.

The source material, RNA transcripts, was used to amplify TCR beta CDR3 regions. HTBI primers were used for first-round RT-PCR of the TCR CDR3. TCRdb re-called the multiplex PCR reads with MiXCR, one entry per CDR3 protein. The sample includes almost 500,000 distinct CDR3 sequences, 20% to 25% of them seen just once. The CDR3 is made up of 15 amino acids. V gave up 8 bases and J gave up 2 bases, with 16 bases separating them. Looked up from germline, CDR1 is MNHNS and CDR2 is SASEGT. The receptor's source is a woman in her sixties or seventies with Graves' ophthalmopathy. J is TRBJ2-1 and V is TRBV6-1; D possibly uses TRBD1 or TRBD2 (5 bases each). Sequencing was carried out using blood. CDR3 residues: CASLRLGETYNEQFF. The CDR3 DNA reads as TGTGCCAGCTTGCGCCTGGGGGAAACCTACAATGAGCAGTTCTTC.